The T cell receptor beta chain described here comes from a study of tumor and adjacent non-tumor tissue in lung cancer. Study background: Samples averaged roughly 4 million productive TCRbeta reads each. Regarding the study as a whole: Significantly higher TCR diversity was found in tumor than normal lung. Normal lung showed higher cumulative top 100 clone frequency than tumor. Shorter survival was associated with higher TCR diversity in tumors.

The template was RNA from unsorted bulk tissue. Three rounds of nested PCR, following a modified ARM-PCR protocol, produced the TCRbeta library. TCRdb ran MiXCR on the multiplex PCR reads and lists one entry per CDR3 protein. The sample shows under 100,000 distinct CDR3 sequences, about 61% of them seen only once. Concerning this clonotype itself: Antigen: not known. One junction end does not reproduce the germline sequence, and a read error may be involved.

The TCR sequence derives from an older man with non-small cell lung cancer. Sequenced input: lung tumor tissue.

This chain's CDR3 is CSVKGLTAGTQYF. The CDR3 nucleotides are TGCAGCGTCAAGGGACTTACCGCAGGGACCCAGTATTTC. The chain uses TRBV29-1 and TRBJ2-5; possible D gene TRBD2, 6 bases. Germline V gives CDR1 SQVTM, CDR2 ANQGSEA. The CDR3 length is 13 residues. Filled out from reference TRBV29-1 and TRBJ2-5, the complete variable domain reads SAVISQKPSRDICQRGTSLTIQCQVDSQVTMMFWYRQQPGQSLTLIATANQGSEATYESGFVIDKFPISRPNLTFSTLTVSNMSPEDSSIYLCSVKGLTAGTQYFGPGTRLLVL.